This TCR beta chain was recovered during a study of T cell responses to AZD1222 COVID-19 vaccine. Study outcomes and limitations: Mostly white British, mostly female donors; authors suggested clonal diversity may be underestimated. The CD4 TCRs associated with vaccination extended across spike and predominated at 160-218 and 743-854.

Germline CDR1 is SGHVS and CDR2 is FQNEAQ. The CDR3 covers 12 residues. Trimming removed 5 bases at V and 9 bases at J, with 11 bases between. Points on this clone: The target antigen is unknown.

Some clones are missing from TCRdb's copy, which holds only in-frame ones; the method was immunoSEQ multiplex PCR. The repertoire holds around 180,000 clones, with 87% as singletons. The TCR was taken from an adult in good health. The chain is built from TRBV7-8 and TRBJ2-1, with no clear D. Sequences were derived from peripheral blood, sampled on day 0 of AZD1222 vaccination. CDR3 amino acids: CASSTDPPEQFF. In DNA, the CDR3 is TGTGCCAGCAGCACTGACCCGCCTGAGCAGTTCTTC.